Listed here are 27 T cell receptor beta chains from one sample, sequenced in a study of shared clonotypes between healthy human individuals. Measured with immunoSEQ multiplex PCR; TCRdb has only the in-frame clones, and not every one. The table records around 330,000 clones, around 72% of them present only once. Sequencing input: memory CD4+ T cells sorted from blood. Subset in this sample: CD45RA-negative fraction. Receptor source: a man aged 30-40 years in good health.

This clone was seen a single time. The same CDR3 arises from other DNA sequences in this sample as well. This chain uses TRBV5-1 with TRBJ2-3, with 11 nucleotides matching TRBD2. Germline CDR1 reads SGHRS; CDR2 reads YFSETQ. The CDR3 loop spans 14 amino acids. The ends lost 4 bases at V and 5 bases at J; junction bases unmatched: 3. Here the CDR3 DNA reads TGCGCCAGCAGCCCCGGGACTAGCGGAGATACGCAGTATTTT. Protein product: CASSPGTSGDTQYF.

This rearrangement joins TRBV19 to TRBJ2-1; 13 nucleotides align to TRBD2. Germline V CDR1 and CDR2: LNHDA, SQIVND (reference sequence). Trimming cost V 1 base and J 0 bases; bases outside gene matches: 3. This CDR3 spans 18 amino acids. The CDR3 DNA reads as TGTGCCAGTAGTATAGCATGGACTAGCGGGAGCTCCTACAATGAGCAGTTCTTC. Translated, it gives CASSIAWTSGSSYNEQFF.

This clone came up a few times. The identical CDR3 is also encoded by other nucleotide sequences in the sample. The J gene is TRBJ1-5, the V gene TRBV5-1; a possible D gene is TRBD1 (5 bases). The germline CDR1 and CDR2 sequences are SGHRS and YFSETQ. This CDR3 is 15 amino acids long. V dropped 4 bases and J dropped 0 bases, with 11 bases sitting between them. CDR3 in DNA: TGCGCCAGCAGCCCTGGGGCAAATAGCAATCAGCCCCAGCATTTT. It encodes CASSPGANSNQPQHF. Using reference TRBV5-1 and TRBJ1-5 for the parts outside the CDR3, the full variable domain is KAGVTQTPRYLIKTRGQQVTLSCSPISGHRSVSWYQQTPGQGLQFLFEYFSETQRNKGNFPGRFSGRQFSNSRSEMNVSTLELGDSALYLCASSPGANSNQPQHFGDGTRLSIL.

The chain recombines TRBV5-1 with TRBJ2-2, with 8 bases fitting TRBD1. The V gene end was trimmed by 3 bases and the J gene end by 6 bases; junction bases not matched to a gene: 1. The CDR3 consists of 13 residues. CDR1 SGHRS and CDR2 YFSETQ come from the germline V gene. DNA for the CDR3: TGCGCCAGCAGCTGGACAGGGTCCGGGGAGCTGTTTTTT. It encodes CASSWTGSGELFF. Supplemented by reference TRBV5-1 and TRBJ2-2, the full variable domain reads KAGVTQTPRYLIKTRGQQVTLSCSPISGHRSVSWYQQTPGQGLQFLFEYFSETQRNKGNFPGRFSGRQFSNSRSEMNVSTLELGDSALYLCASSWTGSGELFFGEGSRLTVL.

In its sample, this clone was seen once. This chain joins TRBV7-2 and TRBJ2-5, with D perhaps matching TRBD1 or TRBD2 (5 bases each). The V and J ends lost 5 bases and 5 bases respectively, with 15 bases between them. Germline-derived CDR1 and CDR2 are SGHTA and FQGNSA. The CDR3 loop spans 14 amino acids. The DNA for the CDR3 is TGTGCCAGCAGCACGAACCAGGGCGGGGAGACCCAGTACTTC. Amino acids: CASSTNQGGETQYF. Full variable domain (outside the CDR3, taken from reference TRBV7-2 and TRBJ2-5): GAGVSQSPSNKVTEKGKDVELRCDPISGHTALYWYRQSLGQGLEFLIYFQGNSAPDKSGLPSDRFSAERTGGSVSTLTIQRTQQEDSAVYLCASSTNQGGETQYFGPGTRLLVL.

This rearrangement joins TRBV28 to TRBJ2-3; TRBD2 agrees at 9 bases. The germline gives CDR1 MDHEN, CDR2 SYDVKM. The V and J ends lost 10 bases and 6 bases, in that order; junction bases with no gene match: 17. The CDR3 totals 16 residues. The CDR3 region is CANPPGEAGGVDTQYF. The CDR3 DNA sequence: TGTGCCAACCCCCCGGGGGAAGCGGGAGGAGTGGATACGCAGTATTTT.

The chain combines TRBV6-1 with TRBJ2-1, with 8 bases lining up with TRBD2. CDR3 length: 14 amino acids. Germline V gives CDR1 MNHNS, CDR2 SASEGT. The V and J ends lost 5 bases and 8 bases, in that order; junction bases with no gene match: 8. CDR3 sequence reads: CASSKRETSDEQFF. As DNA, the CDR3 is TGTGCCAGCAGTAAGCGGGAGACGAGCGATGAGCAGTTCTTC.

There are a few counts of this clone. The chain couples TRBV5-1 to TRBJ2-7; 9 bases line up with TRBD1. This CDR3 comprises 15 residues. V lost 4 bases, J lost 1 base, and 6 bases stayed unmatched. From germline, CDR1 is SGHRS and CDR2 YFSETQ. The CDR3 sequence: CASSPGDRVSYEQYF. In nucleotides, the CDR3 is TGCGCCAGCAGCCCAGGGGACAGGGTATCCTACGAGCAGTACTTC. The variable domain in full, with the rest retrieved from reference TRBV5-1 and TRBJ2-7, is KAGVTQTPRYLIKTRGQQVTLSCSPISGHRSVSWYQQTPGQGLQFLFEYFSETQRNKGNFPGRFSGRQFSNSRSEMNVSTLELGDSALYLCASSPGDRVSYEQYFGPGTRLTVT.

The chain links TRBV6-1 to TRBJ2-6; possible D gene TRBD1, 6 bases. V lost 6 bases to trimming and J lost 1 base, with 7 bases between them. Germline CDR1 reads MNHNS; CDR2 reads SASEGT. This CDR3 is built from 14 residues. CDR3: CASRTGSGANVLTF. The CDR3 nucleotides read TGTGCCAGCAGAACAGGGTCTGGGGCCAACGTCCTGACTTTC.

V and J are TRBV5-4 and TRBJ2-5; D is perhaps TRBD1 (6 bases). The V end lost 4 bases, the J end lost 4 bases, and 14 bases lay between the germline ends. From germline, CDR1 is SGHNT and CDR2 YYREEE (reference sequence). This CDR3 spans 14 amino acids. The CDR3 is CASSKQGERETQYF. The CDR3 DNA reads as TGTGCCAGCAGCAAACAGGGTGAGCGAGAGACCCAGTACTTC.

CDR3 sequence: CASSGRSGGWKETQYF. For the CDR3, the DNA is TGTGCCAGCAGTGGGCGTAGCGGGGGCTGGAAGGAGACCCAGTACTTC. This rearrangement joins TRBV28 to TRBJ2-5; 9 positions match TRBD2. The germline CDR1 and CDR2 sequences are MDHEN and SYDVKM. The V gene end was trimmed by 5 bases and the J gene end by 5 bases; junction bases not matched to a gene: 12. The CDR3 sequence is 16 residues long.

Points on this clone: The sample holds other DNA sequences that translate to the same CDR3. The CDR3: CASSITGSNQPQHF. As DNA, the CDR3 is TGTGCCAGTAGTATTACAGGGAGCAATCAGCCCCAGCATTTT. V and J are TRBV19 and TRBJ1-5; tentatively, D is TRBD1 (6 bases). Germline CDR1 and CDR2: LNHDA and SQIVND (reference sequence). This CDR3 region has 14 residues. V was shortened by 3 bases and J by 1 base, with 7 bases between the two germline ends.

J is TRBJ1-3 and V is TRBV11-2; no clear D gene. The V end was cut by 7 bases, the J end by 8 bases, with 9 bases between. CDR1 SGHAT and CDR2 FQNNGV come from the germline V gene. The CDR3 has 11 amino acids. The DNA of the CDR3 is TGTGCCAGCACCCAGCAAGACACCATATATTTT. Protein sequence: CASTQQDTIYF.

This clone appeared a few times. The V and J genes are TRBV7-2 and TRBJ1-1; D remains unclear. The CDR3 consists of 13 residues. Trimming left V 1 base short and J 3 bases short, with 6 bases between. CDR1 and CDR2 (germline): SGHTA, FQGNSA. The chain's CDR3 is CASSLVQYTEAFF. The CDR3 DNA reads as TGTGCCAGCAGCTTAGTCCAGTACACTGAAGCTTTCTTT.

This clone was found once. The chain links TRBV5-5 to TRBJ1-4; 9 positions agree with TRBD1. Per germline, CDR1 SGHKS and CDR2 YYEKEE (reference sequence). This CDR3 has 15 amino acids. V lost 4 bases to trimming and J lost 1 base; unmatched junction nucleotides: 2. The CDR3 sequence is CASSGGQGTNEKLFF. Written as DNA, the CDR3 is TGTGCCAGCAGCGGGGGACAGGGAACTAATGAAAAACTGTTTTTT.

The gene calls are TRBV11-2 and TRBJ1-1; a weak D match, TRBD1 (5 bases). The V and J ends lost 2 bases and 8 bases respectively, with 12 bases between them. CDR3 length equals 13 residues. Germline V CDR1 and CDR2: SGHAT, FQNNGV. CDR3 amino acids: CASSLSLKGEAFF. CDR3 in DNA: TGTGCCAGCAGCTTATCTCTGAAGGGGGAAGCTTTCTTT. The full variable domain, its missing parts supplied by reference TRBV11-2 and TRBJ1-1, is EAGVAQSPRYKIIEKRQSVAFWCNPISGHATLYWYQQILGQGPKLLIQFQNNGVVDDSQLPKDRFSAERLKGVDSTLKIQPAKLEDSAVYLCASSLSLKGEAFFGQGTRLTVV.

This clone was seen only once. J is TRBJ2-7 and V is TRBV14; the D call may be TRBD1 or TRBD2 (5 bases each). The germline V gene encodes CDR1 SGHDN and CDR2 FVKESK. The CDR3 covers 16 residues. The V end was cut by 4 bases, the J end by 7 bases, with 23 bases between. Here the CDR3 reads CASSLRPGTRFVEQYF. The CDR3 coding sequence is TGTGCCAGCAGCCTCCGCCCCGGGACCCGGTTTGTGGAGCAGTACTTC.

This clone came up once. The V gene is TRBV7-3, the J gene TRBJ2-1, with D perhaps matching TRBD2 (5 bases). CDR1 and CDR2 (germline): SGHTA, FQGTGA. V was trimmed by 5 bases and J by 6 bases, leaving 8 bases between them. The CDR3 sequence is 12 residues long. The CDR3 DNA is TGTGCCAGCAGCCAGGACTTCAATGAGCAGTTCTTC. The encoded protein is CASSQDFNEQFF.

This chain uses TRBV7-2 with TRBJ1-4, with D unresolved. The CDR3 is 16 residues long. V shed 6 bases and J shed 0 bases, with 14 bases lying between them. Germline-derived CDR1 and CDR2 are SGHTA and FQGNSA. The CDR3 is CASRRYGGATNEKLFF. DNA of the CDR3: TGTGCCAGCAGGAGGTATGGCGGAGCAACTAATGAAAAACTGTTTTTT.

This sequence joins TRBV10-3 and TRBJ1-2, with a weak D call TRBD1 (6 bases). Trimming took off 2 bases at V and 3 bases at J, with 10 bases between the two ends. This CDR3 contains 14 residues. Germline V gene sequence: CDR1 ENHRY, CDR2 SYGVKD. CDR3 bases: TGTGCCATCAGTGAGGCAGGGGACTACTATGGCTACACCTTC. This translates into CAISEAGDYYGYTF.

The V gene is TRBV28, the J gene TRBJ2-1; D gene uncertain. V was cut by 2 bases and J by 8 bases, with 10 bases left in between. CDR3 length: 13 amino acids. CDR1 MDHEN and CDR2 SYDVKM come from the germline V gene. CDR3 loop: CASSLANNDEQFF. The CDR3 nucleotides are TGTGCCAGCAGTTTAGCCAACAACGATGAGCAGTTCTTC.

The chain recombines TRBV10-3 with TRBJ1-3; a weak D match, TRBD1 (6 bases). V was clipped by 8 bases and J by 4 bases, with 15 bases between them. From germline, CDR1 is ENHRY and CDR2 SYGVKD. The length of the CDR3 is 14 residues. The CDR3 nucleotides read TGTGCCATCGCCGGGCAGGGGTCGGGAAACACCATATATTTT. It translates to CAIAGQGSGNTIYF.

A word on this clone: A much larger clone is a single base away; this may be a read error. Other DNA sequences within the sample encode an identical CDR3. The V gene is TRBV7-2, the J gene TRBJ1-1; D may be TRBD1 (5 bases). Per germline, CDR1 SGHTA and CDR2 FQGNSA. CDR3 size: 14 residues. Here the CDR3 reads CASSLAAQGTEAFF. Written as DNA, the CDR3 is TGTGCCAGCAGCCTAGCAGCGCAGGGAACTGAAGCTTTCTTT.

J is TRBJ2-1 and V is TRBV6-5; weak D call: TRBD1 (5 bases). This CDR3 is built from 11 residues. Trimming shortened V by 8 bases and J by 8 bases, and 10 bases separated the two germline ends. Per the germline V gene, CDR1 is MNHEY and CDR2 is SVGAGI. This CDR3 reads CASGTGYEQFF. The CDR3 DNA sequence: TGTGCCAGCGGAACAGGCTATGAGCAGTTCTTC.

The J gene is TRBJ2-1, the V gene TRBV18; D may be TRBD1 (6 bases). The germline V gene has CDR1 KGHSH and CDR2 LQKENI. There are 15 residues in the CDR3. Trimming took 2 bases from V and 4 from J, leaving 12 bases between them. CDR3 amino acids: CASSPEQGFYNEQFF. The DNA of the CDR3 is TGTGCCAGCTCACCAGAGCAGGGGTTTTACAATGAGCAGTTCTTC.

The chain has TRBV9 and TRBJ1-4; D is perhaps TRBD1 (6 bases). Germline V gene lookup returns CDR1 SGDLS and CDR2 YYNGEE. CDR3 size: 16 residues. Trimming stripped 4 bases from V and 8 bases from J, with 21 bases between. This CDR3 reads CASSPGGGQGREKLFF. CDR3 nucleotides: TGTGCCAGCAGCCCCGGTGGGGGGCAAGGGAGGGAAAAACTGTTTTTT.

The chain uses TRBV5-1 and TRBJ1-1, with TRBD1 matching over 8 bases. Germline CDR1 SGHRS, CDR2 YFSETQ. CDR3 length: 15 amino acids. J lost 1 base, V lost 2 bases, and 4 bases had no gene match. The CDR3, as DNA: TGCGCCAGCAGCTTTTCGGGACAGGCGAACACTGAAGCTTTCTTT. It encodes CASSFSGQANTEAFF. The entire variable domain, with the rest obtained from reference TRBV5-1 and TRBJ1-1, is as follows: KAGVTQTPRYLIKTRGQQVTLSCSPISGHRSVSWYQQTPGQGLQFLFEYFSETQRNKGNFPGRFSGRQFSNSRSEMNVSTLELGDSALYLCASSFSGQANTEAFFGQGTRLTVV.